This TCR beta chain was recovered during a study of T-cell reconstitution after alpha-beta-depleted transplantation in children. Unique molecular identifiers were built into the TCRbeta library. MiXCR, run by TCRdb on the PCR reads, gives a single entry per CDR3 protein. The sample has approximately 390,000 distinct CDR3 sequences; 11% are singletons. This clonotype appeared a few times. The CDR3 contains 14 residues. V shed 7 bases, J shed 1 base, and the junction held 4 bases outside the gene matches. Per germline, CDR1 SGDLS and CDR2 YYNGEE. V gene TRBV9 combines with J gene TRBJ2-3; 9 nucleotides align to TRBD1. Sample: PBMCs from the stem cell graft donor, taken from the stem cell graft. This clonotype was sampled from a human donor who donated a stem cell graft to a child with acute myeloid leukemia. This CDR3 is CASARQGGTDTQYF. In DNA form, the CDR3 reads TGTGCCAGCGCCCGACAGGGGGGCACAGATACGCAGTATTTT.